These 23 T cell receptor beta chains originate from one sample sequenced in a study of CD8 T cells in ankylosing spondylitis. TCRdb used MiXCR to reprocess the 5' RACE reads, holding one entry per CDR3 protein. Among about 220,000 distinct CDR3 sequences listed, roughly 24% were seen once. Specimen: blood, either unsorted or a sorted T cell fraction (not recorded which). These receptors came from a male donor with ankylosing spondylitis or in good health (not recorded which).

This sequence joins TRBV20-1 and TRBJ2-2; 11 positions agree with TRBD2. The CDR3 length is 16 residues. V dropped 0 bases and J dropped 5; count of bases not matched to a gene: 5. Germline V CDR1 and CDR2: DFQATT, SNEGSKA (reference sequence). CDR3: CSARDLTSGRTGELFF. CDR3 nucleotides: TGCAGTGCTAGAGATCTTACTAGCGGGAGAACCGGGGAGCTGTTTTTT.

J is TRBJ1-5 and V is TRBV12-3 or TRBV12-4; 7 nucleotides line up with TRBD1. The ends lost 5 bases at V and 11 bases at J; junction bases unmatched: 3. The length of the CDR3 is 11 residues. The CDR3 here is CASSIQGAQHF. The CDR3, as DNA: TGTGCCAGCAGTATTCAGGGGGCCCAGCATTTT.

The V gene is TRBV20-1, the J gene TRBJ1-3, with D uncertain. Trimming stripped 4 bases from V and 3 bases from J, with 16 bases between. Germline V gives CDR1 DFQATT, CDR2 SNEGSKA (reference sequence). The CDR3 spans 15 residues. CDR3 in amino acids: CSAMGISGNGNTIYF. The CDR3 DNA reads TGCAGTGCTATGGGGATTTCCGGGAATGGAAACACCATATATTTT.

Comment on this clonotype: Since a much larger clone is just one base distant, this may be a read error. The rearrangement uses TRBV9 and TRBJ1-4, with 11 bases identical to TRBD1. The V gene's germline CDR1 is SGDLS and CDR2 YYNGEE. The CDR3 has 18 amino acids. In DNA, the CDR3 is TGTGACAGCAGCGCCGGACAGGGGGCGCTTGGGTTGGCTGAAAAACTGTTTTTT. Translated, it gives CDSSAGQGALGLAEKLFF. Supplemented by reference TRBV9 and TRBJ1-4, the full variable domain reads DSGVTQTPKHLITATGQRVTLRCSPRSGDLSVYWYQQSLDQGLQFLIQYYNGEERAKGNILERFSAQQFPDLHSELNLSSLELGDSALYFCDSSAGQGALGLAEKLFFGSGTQLSVL.

The V call is TRBV20-1, the J call TRBJ2-1, with 8 bases fitting TRBD2. The germline CDR1 and CDR2 sequences are DFQATT and SNEGSKA (reference sequence). V lost 0 bases, J lost 1 base, and 8 bases stayed unmatched. The CDR3 totals 17 residues. Written as DNA, the CDR3 is TGCAGTGCTAGAGATCTCTCCGGGAGGGGGTCCTACAATGAGCAGTTCTTC. This sequence encodes CSARDLSGRGSYNEQFF.

The chain has TRBV20-1 and TRBJ1-6; possible D gene TRBD1, 5 bases. Deletions cut 4 bases from V and 4 bases from J, with 8 bases between. CDR1 and CDR2 (germline): DFQATT, SNEGSKA (reference sequence). CDR3 length equals 13 residues. The CDR3 bases are TGCAGTGCTAAACAGGAGTATAATTCACCCCTCCACTTT. This gives the protein CSAKQEYNSPLHF.

The rearrangement links TRBV7-2 to TRBJ2-3; D may be TRBD1 (5 bases). The V and J ends lost 5 bases and 0 bases respectively, with 15 bases between them. The length of the CDR3 is 16 residues. In germline, CDR1 is SGHTA, CDR2 FQGNSA. CDR3 residues: CASSPRPSGSTDTQYF. The CDR3 nucleotides read TGTGCCAGCAGCCCACGACCGTCAGGGAGCACAGATACGCAGTATTTT.

This clonotype was recorded at least ten times. This chain joins TRBV9 and TRBJ1-1; TRBD1 matches at 9 bases. After removal of 4 bases from V and 5 bases from J, the junction contained 12 bases not matched to a gene. The CDR3 totals 16 residues. The germline V gene has CDR1 SGDLS and CDR2 YYNGEE. CDR3 nucleotides: TGTGCCAGCAGCCCCAGACAGGGGGTGGGAGGTACTGAAGCTTTCTTT. It specifies CASSPRQGVGGTEAFF. Full variable domain (remainder filled in from reference TRBV9 and TRBJ1-1): DSGVTQTPKHLITATGQRVTLRCSPRSGDLSVYWYQQSLDQGLQFLIQYYNGEERAKGNILERFSAQQFPDLHSELNLSSLELGDSALYFCASSPRQGVGGTEAFFGQGTRLTVV.

This clonotype was recorded at least ten times. The V gene is TRBV4-2, the J gene TRBJ1-1; the D gene is possibly TRBD1 (5 bases). V gave up 0 bases and J gave up 5 bases, with 10 bases separating them. The CDR3 runs 14 residues. Germline V CDR1 and CDR2: LGHNA, YNFKEQ. CDR3 sequence: CASSQELRGTEAFF. The CDR3 DNA reads TGTGCCAGCAGCCAAGAGTTACGGGGGACTGAAGCTTTCTTT.

This clonotype was recorded only once. V and J are TRBV15 and TRBJ2-3, with 8 bases identical to TRBD2. V shed 3 bases and J 3 bases; nucleotides not matched to a gene: 2. The CDR3 is made up of 14 amino acids. CDR1 LNHNV and CDR2 YYDKDF come from the germline V gene (reference sequence). CDR3 amino acids: CATSRTSETDTQYF. The CDR3 nucleotides are TGTGCCACCAGCAGGACTAGCGAAACAGATACGCAGTATTTT.

V is TRBV6-5 and J is TRBJ1-3; D not certain. The CDR3 spans 12 residues. Germline V CDR1 and CDR2: MNHEY, SVGAGI. Trimming removed 11 bases at V and 0 bases at J, with 8 bases between. CDR3 nucleotide sequence: TGTGCCCATCGGGGCTCTGGAAACACCATATATTTT. This codes for CAHRGSGNTIYF.

Only a few counts were recorded for this clonotype. V usage is TRBV12-3 or TRBV12-4 and J usage is TRBJ1-2; D is unresolved. The CDR3 has 13 amino acids. Deletions cut 3 bases from V and 8 bases from J, with 13 bases between. DNA for the CDR3: TGTGCCAGCAGTTTGGAGGGATCTGGCGGCTACACCTTC. Translating gives CASSLEGSGGYTF.

This clonotype has at least ten counts. The gene calls are TRBV29-1 and TRBJ2-1, with 8 bases identical to TRBD2. CDR1 and CDR2 (germline): SQVTM, ANQGSEA. J gave up 7 bases and V 6 bases, and 11 bases lay outside the gene matches. The CDR3 totals 14 residues. The CDR3 spells CSVREGSWRNEQFF. CDR3 nucleotides: TGCAGCGTACGGGAGGGGAGTTGGCGTAATGAGCAGTTCTTC.

The CDR3 coding sequence is TGTGCCAGCAGTGACCTACTAGGTAGTGAGCAGTTCTTC. As protein: CASSDLLGSEQFF. The V gene is TRBV12-3 or TRBV12-4, the J gene TRBJ2-1, with D possibly being TRBD2 (5 bases). The CDR3 has 13 residues. With 5 bases removed from V and 9 bases from J, the gap between germline ends came to 14 bases.

The CDR3, as DNA: TGTGCCAGCACGCGGCTAACGGGTTTGGATGAGCAGTTCTTC. Amino acid sequence: CASTRLTGLDEQFF. The gene calls are TRBV6-1 and TRBJ2-1; no firm D call. Between the trimmed V and J ends, which lost 7 bases and 8 bases, there was a span of 18 bases. Germline CDR1 MNHNS, CDR2 SASEGT. The CDR3 length is 14 residues.

This clonotype occurred a few times. The chain is built from TRBV12-3 or TRBV12-4 and TRBJ1-3, with TRBD1 matching over 9 bases. The V gene end was trimmed by 2 bases and the J gene end by 3 bases; junction bases not matched to a gene: 8. The CDR3 is made up of 17 amino acids. The CDR3 loop is CASSLPGQGLYGNTIYF. CDR3 DNA sequence: TGTGCCAGCAGTTTACCGGGACAGGGACTGTATGGAAACACCATATATTTT.

This clonotype has just one count. V is TRBV20-1 and J is TRBJ2-3, with TRBD2 matching over 9 bases. Germline V gene data show CDR1 as DFQATT and CDR2 as SNEGSKA (reference sequence). V lost 4 bases to trimming and J lost 4 bases; unmatched junction nucleotides: 9. This CDR3 is built from 15 residues. The CDR3: CSANGASGKADTQYF. The CDR3 DNA follows: TGCAGTGCTAACGGGGCTAGCGGGAAAGCAGATACGCAGTATTTT.

The gene calls are TRBV20-1 and TRBJ2-1, with 7 bases that match TRBD2. This CDR3 comprises 14 residues. V dropped 5 bases and J dropped 4; count of bases not matched to a gene: 8. Germline V CDR1 and CDR2: DFQATT, SNEGSKA (reference sequence). CDR3 sequence (DNA): TGCAGTGCTCCTAATCCACTAGCGTACAATGAGCAGTTCTTC. Translated, it gives CSAPNPLAYNEQFF.

V and J are TRBV5-5 and TRBJ2-5, with D perhaps matching TRBD1 (6 bases). The CDR3 has 15 amino acids. In germline, CDR1 is SGHKS, CDR2 YYEKEE (reference sequence). The germline V and J ends were trimmed by 0 bases and 2 bases, with 11 bases remaining between them. The chain's CDR3 is CASSLVTGRQETQYF. The CDR3 region has the DNA TGTGCCAGCAGCTTGGTGACAGGTCGACAAGAGACCCAGTACTTC.

This chain joins TRBV12-5 and TRBJ2-7; 8 bases agree with TRBD1. J was trimmed by 4 bases and V by 0 bases; bases with no gene match: 11. The length of the CDR3 is 17 residues. Germline V lookup: CDR1 LGHNT, CDR2 FRNRAP. In DNA form, the CDR3 reads TGTGCTAGTGGTTTGGTACCAAAGACAGGGGACTCGTACGAGCAGTACTTC. This translates into CASGLVPKTGDSYEQYF.

The V call is TRBV4-3, the J call TRBJ2-5, with 7 bases identical to TRBD1. Germline CDR1 is LGHNA and CDR2 is YSLEER. V lost 0 bases and J lost 5; bases outside the gene matches: 9. The CDR3 runs 16 residues. The CDR3 DNA reads TGCGCCAGCAGCCAAGAATGGCAGGGGGTTCGGGAGACCCAGTACTTC. It specifies CASSQEWQGVRETQYF.

This clonotype has at least ten counts. This sequence joins TRBV20-1 and TRBJ1-1; D is ambiguous. CDR3 size: 10 residues. V was pared by 1 base and J by 6 bases, with 3 bases between. Germline V gene sequence: CDR1 DFQATT, CDR2 SNEGSKA (reference sequence). CDR3 sequence reads: CSARVAEAFF. The CDR3 DNA reads TGCAGTGCTAGAGTCGCTGAAGCTTTCTTT.

This clonotype was observed at least ten times. The V call is TRBV10-3, the J call TRBJ1-3; D gene unclear. The V end was cut by 6 bases, the J end by 7 bases, with 19 bases between. CDR1 is ENHRY and CDR2 is SYGVKD in the germline V gene. The CDR3 extends over 15 amino acids. This CDR3 is CAIREFGSLGNTIYF. The CDR3 nucleotides read TGTGCCATCAGGGAATTCGGTTCCTTGGGGAACACCATATATTTT.